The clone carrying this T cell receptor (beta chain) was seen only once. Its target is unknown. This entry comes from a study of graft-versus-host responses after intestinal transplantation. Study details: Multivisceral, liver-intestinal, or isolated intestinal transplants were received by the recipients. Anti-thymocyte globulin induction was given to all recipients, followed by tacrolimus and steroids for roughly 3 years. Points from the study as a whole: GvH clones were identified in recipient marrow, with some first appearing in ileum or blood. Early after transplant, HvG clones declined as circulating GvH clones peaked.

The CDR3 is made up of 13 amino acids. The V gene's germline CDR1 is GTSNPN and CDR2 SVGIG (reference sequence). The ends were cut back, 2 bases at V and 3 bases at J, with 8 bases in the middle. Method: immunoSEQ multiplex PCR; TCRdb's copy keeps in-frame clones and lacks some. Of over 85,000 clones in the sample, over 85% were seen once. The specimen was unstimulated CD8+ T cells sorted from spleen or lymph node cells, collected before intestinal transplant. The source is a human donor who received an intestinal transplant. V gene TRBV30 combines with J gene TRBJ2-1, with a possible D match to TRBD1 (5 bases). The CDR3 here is CAWSLDSYNEQFF. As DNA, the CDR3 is TGTGCCTGGAGTCTCGACAGCTACAATGAGCAGTTCTTC.